This T cell receptor beta chain comes out of a study of shared clonotypes between healthy human individuals. Whole-study results and caveats: Generation probability values for non-shared clonotypes were lower than those for clonotypes shared by all four donors. What naive subsets generally showed was a larger estimated richness than memory subsets showed.

HIV-negative, healthy adults without recent acute infections or vaccinations were the donors. As regards this clone: What it binds is unknown.

Produced via immunoSEQ multiplex PCR; TCRdb's table is partial and in-frame only. Of around 1.6 million clones listed, around 98% were seen once; the top ten hold about 0.42%. Trimming removed 6 bases from V and 4 bases from J; junction bases left unmatched: 8. The CDR3 is 15 amino acids. Germline V gives CDR1 MNHNS, CDR2 SASEGT. This clonotype was obtained from a man between 25 and 39 years old in good health. The V call is TRBV6-1, the J call TRBJ1-2; 10 bases are a match to TRBD1. The sample was naive CD4+ T cells sorted from blood. The subset denotes: CD45RA+ positively selected. The CDR3 is CASRPGQGGGYGYTF. CDR3 DNA sequence: TGTGCCAGCAGGCCTGGACAGGGGGGTGGCTATGGCTACACCTTC.